Each of the 11 T cell receptor beta chains below was sequenced from the same sample in a study of blood T cell repertoires in COVID-19. The table came from immunoSEQ multiplex PCR; TCRdb's copy has only in-frame clones and leaves some out. The sample lists 160,000 or so clones, around 83% occurring once. Sequenced: peripheral blood. These receptors originate from a man in his forties with acute or convalescent COVID-19.

The CDR3 protein is CASSPTQGWGYTF. The CDR3 nucleotides are TGTGCCAGCAGTCCAACACAGGGTTGGGGCTACACCTTC. The chain links TRBV6-5 to TRBJ1-2; D possibly corresponds to TRBD1 (6 bases). Between the trimmed V and J ends, which lost 5 bases and 8 bases, there was a span of 15 bases. The CDR3 covers 13 residues. In germline, CDR1 is MNHEY, CDR2 SVGAGI.

This chain uses TRBV19 with TRBJ2-7; TRBD1 aligns across 9 bases. The germline V gene encodes CDR1 LNHDA and CDR2 SQIVND (reference sequence). V gave up 4 bases and J gave up 4 bases; unmatched junction bases: 8. This CDR3 has 15 residues. CDR3 amino acids: CASSTAGTGTYEQYF. CDR3 sequence (DNA): TGTGCCAGTAGTACAGCCGGGACAGGGACATACGAGCAGTACTTC.

In its sample, this clone was seen once. The rearrangement links TRBV6-1 to TRBJ2-5; D not certain. The CDR3 covers 15 residues. The V end was cut by 1 base, the J end by 3 bases, with 12 bases between. Germline V CDR1 and CDR2: MNHNS, SASEGT. CDR3 bases: TGTGCCAGCAGTGAAGGCAGGAAAGCAAAAGAGACCCAGTACTTC. Protein sequence: CASSEGRKAKETQYF.

The J gene is TRBJ2-5, the V gene TRBV6-5; D is unclear. With 6 bases removed from V and 2 bases from J, the gap between germline ends came to 13 bases. Germline V gene lookup returns CDR1 MNHEY and CDR2 SVGAGI. There are 14 residues in the CDR3. The CDR3 DNA sequence: TGTGCCAGCAGCTCCTGGCTACAGCAAGAGACCCAGTACTTC. This gives the protein CASSSWLQQETQYF.

The gene calls are TRBV30 and TRBJ2-1, with D possibly matching TRBD2 (6 bases). This CDR3 has 16 amino acids. Germline CDR1 GTSNPN, CDR2 SVGIG (reference sequence). The V and J ends lost 1 base and 7 bases respectively, with 20 bases between them. In DNA form, the CDR3 reads TGTGCCTGGAGTGACCCACTGGGGATTGCGGGGAATGAGCAGTTCTTC. This codes for CAWSDPLGIAGNEQFF.

The chain couples TRBV6-5 to TRBJ1-1, with D tentatively TRBD1 (5 bases). Germline V gives CDR1 MNHEY, CDR2 SVGAGI. The V end lost 4 bases, the J end lost 5 bases, and 11 bases lay between the germline ends. The CDR3 runs to 13 residues. CDR3 DNA sequence: TGTGCCAGCAGTTCCTTAAGGGGTACTGAAGCTTTCTTT. This translates into CASSSLRGTEAFF.

The chain couples TRBV5-4 to TRBJ2-3, with D possibly TRBD1 on 5 matching bases. This CDR3 contains 17 residues. Germline CDR1 and CDR2: SGHNT and YYREEE (reference sequence). V lost 2 bases and J lost 5, with 21 bases in between. This CDR3 is CASSLRGQRPTEDTQYF. As DNA, the CDR3 is TGTGCCAGCAGCTTAAGGGGTCAGAGGCCCACGGAAGATACGCAGTATTTT.

The chain links TRBV5-6 to TRBJ1-2; D remains ambiguous. CDR3 length equals 15 residues. V lost 6 bases and J 4 bases, leaving 19 bases between the germline ends. In germline, CDR1 is SGHDT, CDR2 YYEEEE. CDR3 nucleotide sequence: TGTGCCAGCACAGGAGGCTCAACCGGAACCTATGGCTACACCTTC. It encodes CASTGGSTGTYGYTF.

The rearrangement links TRBV6-4 to TRBJ2-3; TRBD2 agrees at 11 bases. J was trimmed by 6 bases and V by 6 bases; bases with no gene match: 8. Germline assignment: CDR1 MRHNA and CDR2 SNTAGT. The CDR3 loop spans 15 amino acids. The CDR3 is CASSRLAGSGDTQYF. The CDR3, as DNA: TGTGCCAGCAGCAGACTAGCGGGGTCCGGGGATACGCAGTATTTT.

The V call is TRBV19, the J call TRBJ1-4, with TRBD1 as a possible D gene (5 bases). V was clipped by 2 bases and J by 0 bases, with 13 bases between them. Per the germline V gene, CDR1 is LNHDA and CDR2 is SQIVND (reference sequence). The CDR3 loop spans 17 amino acids. In DNA form, the CDR3 reads TGTGCCAGTAGTATACCTCCGGGAGGGGCAACTAATGAAAAACTGTTTTTT. This sequence encodes CASSIPPGGATNEKLFF.

This clone turned up a few times. V is TRBV6-6 and J is TRBJ2-5; TRBD2 might be the D (7 bases). The CDR3 length is 14 residues. Per germline, CDR1 MNHNY and CDR2 SVGAGI (reference sequence). With 7 bases removed from V and 5 bases from J, the gap between germline ends came to 17 bases. CDR3 sequence (DNA): TGTGCCAGCATCTGGGGGGGGGCCCTTGAGACCCAGTACTTC. Its protein is CASIWGGALETQYF.